This entry features one T cell receptor beta chain sequence. The CDR3 loop spans 12 amino acids. CDR1 is SQVTM and CDR2 is ANQGSEA in the germline V gene. For each CDR3 protein, TCRdb gives one entry from its re-call of the 5' RACE reads, without DNA. The table lists some 200,000 distinct CDR3 sequences. One blood sample of 2.5 ml was taken from each donor. The data derive from a study of monozygotic twins with inflammatory bowel disease. The receptor was isolated from a human donor with ulcerative colitis or Crohn's disease, or a healthy co-twin of an affected twin (not recorded which). The chain links TRBV29-1 to TRBJ1-1; checking the TCRdb D call of TRBD1 is not possible without DNA. Sequencing was done on a sample of blood. The CDR3 protein is CSVEWQGYEAFF.